Listed below are T cell receptor beta chains from one sample, sequenced in a study of blood T cell repertoires in COVID-19. Some clones are missing from TCRdb's copy, which holds only in-frame ones; the method was immunoSEQ multiplex PCR. This repertoire shows a few hundred thousand clones, 85% found once; its top ten account for roughly a sixth. Sequenced input: PBMCs or T cells enriched from blood (not recorded which). The receptors shown here come from a man aged 40-49 years who had recovered from COVID-19. The CDR3 runs from the conserved cysteine through the conserved F or W. A D gene is named only where the DNA matches it firmly. Rows give clone size only sometimes, using once, few, many, or a class for an expanded clone.

>.|TRBJ1-4|TRBV19|.
TGTGCCAGCACACAGAGACCTAATGAAAAACTGTTTTTT
CASTQRPNEKLFF
>TRBD1|TRBJ2-2|TRBV6-5|.
TGTGCCAGCAAGGCAGGGGGCTTTACCGGGGAGCTGTTTTTT
CASKAGGFTGELFF
>.|TRBJ2-2|TRBV7-6|few
TGTGCCAGCAGCTTACGGAACACCGGGGAGCTGTTTTTT
CASSLRNTGELFF
>TRBD2|TRBJ2-4|TRBV19|.
TGTGCCAGTAGCGAAACTAGCGGAAAGATTCAGTACTTC
CASSETSGKIQYF
>.|TRBJ2-3|TRBV5-1|.
TGCGCCAGCGGGGTGGGGGCCTCGTCTAGCACAGATACGCAGTATTTT
CASGVGASSSTDTQYF
>.|TRBJ2-2|TRBV9|.
TGTGCCAGCAGCGTAGCCGGACAGAACACCGGGGAGCTGTTTTTT
CASSVAGQNTGELFF
>TRBD1|TRBJ2-1|TRBV18|once
TGTGCCAGCTCATCAACAGGGGGCTCCTACAATGAGCAGTTCTTC
CASSSTGGSYNEQFF
>TRBD2|TRBJ2-7|TRBV3-1/TRBV3-2|many
TGTGCCAGCAGCCGGACTAGCGGGAGGGCCTACGAGCAGTACTTC
CASSRTSGRAYEQYF
>.|TRBJ1-4|TRBV11-2|.
TGTGCCAGCAGCTCTCGGACGGCGGTGGAGGCAAAACTGTTTTTT
CASSSRTAVEAKLFF
>.|TRBJ1-1|TRBV11-2|once
TGTGCCAGCAGCTTAGCCCTAACAGGGAACACTGAAGCTTTCTTT
CASSLALTGNTEAFF
>TRBD1|TRBJ1-2|TRBV18|.
TGTGCCAGCTCACCGGGACAGAACGACTATGGCTACACCTTC
CASSPGQNDYGYTF
>.|TRBJ1-4|TRBV12-2|once
TGTGCAAGTCGCTTAGGTCCGAAACCGGGACAGAAATCAACTAATGAAAAACTGTTTTTT
CASRLGPKPGQKSTNEKLFF
>.|TRBJ1-5|TRBV5-8|.
TGTGCCAGCGGGGGCCGGACGGAGAATCAGCCCCAGCATTTT
CASGGRTENQPQHF
>.|TRBJ1-1|TRBV4-1|.
TGCGCCAGCAGCCAAGATCTCGGGGGGCAGGCTTTCTTT
CASSQDLGGQAFF